Below are 30 T cell receptor beta chains sequenced from a single sample in a study of shared clonotypes between healthy human individuals. Only in-frame clones appear in the TCRdb table, and some are missing; sequencing was by immunoSEQ multiplex PCR. The sample consists of roughly 500,000 clones, over 65% of them appearing once. What was sequenced was PBMCs. The receptors originated from a woman between 35 and 50 years old in good health. Some clones in this sample may be carry-over from other donors' samples.

The gene calls are TRBV6-1 and TRBJ2-1, with TRBD2 matching 12 bases. The trim removed 8 bases at V and 0 bases at J, leaving 2 bases unmatched. This CDR3 is 15 amino acids long. Per germline, CDR1 MNHNS and CDR2 SASEGT. The CDR3 DNA follows: TGTGCCAGCCTGACTAGCGGGAGCTCCTACAATGAGCAGTTCTTC. It is translated as CASLTSGSSYNEQFF.

A word on this clone: Here the CDR3 omits its conserved ending phenylalanine or tryptophan, so a read error is the likely source. The chain's CDR3 is CAWSVPSPSGSTEAFL. The CDR3 DNA reads TGTGCCTGGAGTGTACCGTCCCCTTCGGGGAGCACTGAAGCTTTCCTT. The chain recombines TRBV30 with TRBJ1-1, with unresolved D. V lost 0 bases, J lost 4 bases, and 18 bases lay in between. The CDR3 sequence is 16 residues long. CDR1 and CDR2 (germline): GTSNPN, SVGIG (reference sequence).

This chain links TRBV2 with TRBJ2-2; D perhaps matches TRBD1 (5 bases). Looked up from germline, CDR1 is SNHLY and CDR2 is FYNNEI. Trimming shortened V by 6 bases and J by 6 bases, and 8 bases separated the two germline ends. The CDR3 runs 12 residues. CDR3 in amino acids: CASSQGPGELFF. The CDR3 coding sequence is TGTGCCAGCAGCCAGGGTCCCGGGGAGCTGTTTTTT.

J is TRBJ2-5 and V is TRBV28, with a possible D match to TRBD1 (5 bases). Trimming took 7 bases from V and 0 from J, leaving 15 bases between them. The CDR3 is made up of 15 amino acids. Germline CDR1 and CDR2: MDHEN and SYDVKM. In DNA form, the CDR3 reads TGTGCCAGCAAGGCCCGACAGCTTAACCAAGAGACCCAGTACTTC. It is translated as CASKARQLNQETQYF.

This chain joins TRBV19 and TRBJ2-1; D is uncertain. V was pared by 1 base and J by 1 base, with 11 bases between. The CDR3 spans 16 residues. CDR1 is LNHDA and CDR2 is SQIVND in the germline V gene (reference sequence). The CDR3, as DNA: TGTGCCAGTAGTATAGGTAGGACCTTATCCTACAATGAGCAGTTCTTC. Translating it yields CASSIGRTLSYNEQFF.

CDR3 sequence: CASSPSTSGGPTDTQYF. Here the CDR3 DNA reads TGTGCCAGCAGCCCTAGCACTAGCGGGGGTCCCACAGATACGCAGTATTTT. The gene calls are TRBV7-9 and TRBJ2-3; TRBD2 agrees at 11 bases. Trimming took 5 bases from V and 2 from J; bases not matched to a gene: 9. The CDR3 consists of 17 residues. Germline CDR1 SEHNR, CDR2 FQNEAQ (reference sequence).

The chain couples TRBV6-1 to TRBJ2-7; 7 positions agree with TRBD1. CDR3 size: 13 residues. CDR1 and CDR2 (germline): MNHNS, SASEGT. Losses at the gene ends were 5 bases for V and 0 bases for J; bases not matched to a gene: 1. The DNA for the CDR3 is TGTGCCAGCAGTCGACAGGGCTCCTACGAGCAGTACTTC. Translated, it gives CASSRQGSYEQYF.

The J gene is TRBJ2-5, the V gene TRBV10-1, with 7 bases identical to TRBD2. CDR1 WNHNN and CDR2 SYGVQD come from the germline V gene (reference sequence). J was trimmed by 5 bases and V by 10 bases; bases with no gene match: 10. The CDR3 spans 13 residues. The CDR3 region is CATGGGSSETQYF. In DNA, the CDR3 is TGCGCCACAGGAGGCGGGAGCAGTGAGACCCAGTACTTC.

The CDR3 DNA sequence: TGTGCCAGCAAACAGGGCGGCGGGCAGTCCTACGAGCAGTACTTC. Encoded protein: CASKQGGGQSYEQYF. The chain uses TRBV28 and TRBJ2-7; perhaps TRBD1 as D (6 bases). This CDR3 contains 15 residues. CDR1 is MDHEN and CDR2 is SYDVKM in the germline V gene. The ends were cut back, 7 bases at V and 1 base at J, with 17 bases in the middle.

This chain joins TRBV5-1 and TRBJ2-5, with D tentatively TRBD1 (5 bases). Trimming took 6 bases from V and 4 from J, leaving 19 bases between them. The CDR3 length is 15 residues. Germline V gives CDR1 SGHRS, CDR2 YFSETQ. The CDR3 sequence is CASNPDTPGAETQYF. The CDR3 coding sequence is TGCGCCAGCAACCCGGACACCCCTGGTGCAGAGACCCAGTACTTC.

The V and J genes are TRBV7-3 and TRBJ1-1; D remains unclear. The germline V gene has CDR1 SGHTA and CDR2 FQGTGA. This CDR3 spans 13 amino acids. V was shortened by 5 bases and J by 0 bases, with 7 bases between the two germline ends. CDR3: CASSRLMNTEAFF. CDR3 sequence (DNA): TGTGCCAGCAGCCGGTTAATGAACACTGAAGCTTTCTTT.

Of note for this clone: Mismatch with germline at one junction end may stem from a read error. The chain uses TRBV5-1 and TRBJ2-7, with D perhaps matching TRBD1 or TRBD2 (5 bases each). Germline V gene data show CDR1 as SGHRS and CDR2 as YFSETQ. This CDR3 is 14 amino acids long. The CDR3 region has the DNA TGCGCCAGCAGCTTGGACGAGGGGCTGGGGGAGCAGTGCTTC. This codes for CASSLDEGLGEQCF.

As for this clone: A much larger clonotype is one base distant, so this may be a read error. The chain employs TRBV29-1 and TRBJ2-3; no firm D call. The CDR3 is made up of 13 amino acids. Per the germline V gene, CDR1 is SQVTM and CDR2 is ANQGSEA. With 0 bases removed from V and 7 bases from J, the gap between germline ends came to 11 bases. CDR3 DNA: TGCAGCGTTGAAGAGGCGAGCAGTTATACGCAGTATTTT. This gives the protein CSVEEASSYTQYF.

This chain uses TRBV7-2 with TRBJ2-5; D may be TRBD2 (6 bases). Trimming cost V 2 bases and J 6 bases, with 25 bases left between them. Germline V gives CDR1 SGHTA, CDR2 FQGNSA. The CDR3 covers 18 residues. CDR3 sequence reads: CASSLFSLYQGGPQTQYF. The CDR3 DNA sequence: TGTGCCAGCAGCTTATTTTCCCTTTACCAAGGAGGGCCACAGACCCAGTACTTC.

This chain links TRBV28 with TRBJ1-1; D not certain. Germline V gives CDR1 MDHEN, CDR2 SYDVKM. Trimming shortened V by 5 bases and J by 4 bases, and 5 bases separated the two germline ends. The CDR3 extends over 11 amino acids. DNA of the CDR3: TGTGCCAGCAGTAAACTCACTGAAGCTTTCTTT. Its translation is CASSKLTEAFF.

This chain's CDR3 is CAISDTPQGSYEQYF. Here the CDR3 DNA reads TGTGCCATCAGTGACACTCCACAGGGTTCCTACGAGCAGTACTTC. J is TRBJ2-7 and V is TRBV10-3, with D perhaps TRBD1 (6 bases). The CDR3 covers 15 residues. With 3 bases removed from V and 1 base from J, the gap between germline ends came to 13 bases. The germline CDR1 and CDR2 sequences are ENHRY and SYGVKD.

The chain recombines TRBV19 with TRBJ2-2; 8 bases map to TRBD1. This CDR3 has 17 residues. The germline V gene has CDR1 LNHDA and CDR2 SQIVND (reference sequence). Trimming at V came to 5 bases and at J to 7 bases, leaving 15 bases not matched to a gene. This chain's CDR3 is CASSPHRGEWRNGELFF. The CDR3 nucleotides read TGTGCCAGTAGTCCGCACAGGGGGGAATGGAGGAACGGGGAGCTGTTTTTT.

The chain uses TRBV30 and TRBJ2-7; D may be TRBD1 (6 bases). CDR1 is GTSNPN and CDR2 is SVGIG in the germline V gene (reference sequence). This CDR3 contains 14 residues. Trimming removed 2 bases from V and 3 bases from J, with 14 bases in between. CDR3 sequence: CAWSSDYRDYEQYF. The CDR3 nucleotides are TGTGCCTGGAGTTCCGACTACAGGGACTACGAGCAGTACTTC.

The V and J genes are TRBV7-2 and TRBJ1-4; D remains unclear. The CDR3 has 15 residues. V lost 1 base and J lost 5, with 11 bases in between. Per the germline V gene, CDR1 is SGHTA and CDR2 is FQGNSA. As DNA, the CDR3 is TGTGCCAGCAGCTTAGTGGGCGCCTCCAATGAAAAACTGTTTTTT. Its translation: CASSLVGASNEKLFF.

V and J are TRBV28 and TRBJ1-5; no firm D call. Germline CDR1 and CDR2: MDHEN and SYDVKM. Trimming removed 4 bases from V and 9 bases from J, with 7 bases in between. This CDR3 is 11 amino acids long. The CDR3 nucleotides read TGTGCCAGCAGTTCGGACCGGCCCCAGCATTTT. It translates to CASSSDRPQHF.

V and J are TRBV28 and TRBJ2-5; the match to TRBD2 covers 16 bases. The CDR3 sequence is 18 residues long. J was trimmed by 5 bases and V by 6 bases; bases with no gene match: 12. The germline CDR1 and CDR2 sequences are MDHEN and SYDVKM. CDR3 residues: CASSSGTSGRGAEETQYF. The CDR3 DNA sequence: TGTGCCAGCAGCTCCGGGACTAGCGGGAGGGGGGCAGAGGAGACCCAGTACTTC.

V gene TRBV7-8 combines with J gene TRBJ2-7; D is uncertain. The CDR3 has 11 residues. Trimming left V 2 bases short and J 6 bases short, with 5 bases between. Germline CDR1 and CDR2: SGHVS and FQNEAQ. This CDR3 reads CASSLIREQYF. In nucleotides, the CDR3 is TGTGCCAGCAGCTTAATCCGCGAGCAGTACTTC.

This clone was seen once. The V call is TRBV28, the J call TRBJ2-5; 10 bases are a match to TRBD2. Judging by the DNA end, TRBJ2-7 fits better; the J call may be wrong. Looked up from germline, CDR1 is MDHEN and CDR2 is SYDVKM. The CDR3 covers 15 residues. The CDR3 region is CASSSGRLAGDEQYF. The CDR3 DNA reads TGTGCCAGCAGTTCCGGAAGGCTAGCGGGAGACGAGCAGTACTTC.

The chain joins TRBV29-1 to TRBJ1-5, with D perhaps matching TRBD1 (6 bases). The CDR3 sequence is 14 residues long. With 6 bases removed from V and 0 bases from J, the gap between germline ends came to 12 bases. Germline values: CDR1 SQVTM, CDR2 ANQGSEA. The CDR3 coding sequence is TGCAGCGTGGCACAGGGTAATAGCAATCAGCCCCAGCATTTT. Its protein is CSVAQGNSNQPQHF.

The chain combines TRBV6-6 with TRBJ2-3, with TRBD2 matching 13 bases. Trimming cost V 6 bases and J 5 bases; bases outside gene matches: 8. Germline assignment: CDR1 MNHNY and CDR2 SVGAGI (reference sequence). The CDR3 spans 16 residues. CDR3 bases: TGTGCCAGCAGCCCCACGACTAGCGGGAGGTTAGATACGCAGTATTTT. Translated, it gives CASSPTTSGRLDTQYF.

The V and J genes are TRBV7-9 and TRBJ2-7, with D perhaps TRBD2 (5 bases). CDR1 and CDR2 from the germline V gene are SEHNR and FQNEAQ (reference sequence). Trimming stripped 4 bases from V and 4 bases from J, with 8 bases between. There are 12 residues in the CDR3. The CDR3 sequence: CASSSSGYEQYF. As DNA, the CDR3 is TGTGCCAGCAGCTCGAGCGGTTACGAGCAGTACTTC. The complete variable domain, with remaining parts taken from reference TRBV7-9 and TRBJ2-7, reads DTGVSQNPRHKITKRGQNVTFRCDPISEHNRLYWYRQTLGQGPEFLTYFQNEAQLEKSRLLSDRFSAERPKGSFSTLEIQRTEQGDSAMYLCASSSSGYEQYFGPGTRLTVT.

The V call is TRBV7-3, the J call TRBJ2-7, with D perhaps TRBD2 (6 bases). V was trimmed by 0 bases and J by 7 bases, leaving 13 bases between them. The germline gives CDR1 SGHTA, CDR2 FQGTGA. The CDR3 extends over 14 amino acids. The CDR3 sequence: CASSLTFGAGEQYF. As DNA, the CDR3 is TGTGCCAGCAGCTTAACGTTCGGAGCGGGTGAGCAGTACTTC.

This clone was counted ten times or more. The same CDR3 can be traced to other DNA sequences in this sample. The chain has TRBV5-1 and TRBJ2-2, with no clear D. CDR1 and CDR2 from the germline V gene are SGHRS and YFSETQ. V shed 4 bases and J shed 7 bases, with 14 bases lying between them. The CDR3 contains 14 residues. The CDR3 bases are TGCGCCAGCAGCCCCTTTGGCGGTGGCGGGGAGCTGTTTTTT. This codes for CASSPFGGGGELFF. The complete variable domain, with remaining parts taken from reference TRBV5-1 and TRBJ2-2, reads KAGVTQTPRYLIKTRGQQVTLSCSPISGHRSVSWYQQTPGQGLQFLFEYFSETQRNKGNFPGRFSGRQFSNSRSEMNVSTLELGDSALYLCASSPFGGGGELFFGEGSRLTVL.

This chain links TRBV28 with TRBJ2-2; 8 positions match TRBD2. The V segment lost 4 bases and the J segment 3 bases; nucleotides outside the gene matches: 7. In germline, CDR1 is MDHEN, CDR2 SYDVKM. The length of the CDR3 is 16 residues. Here the CDR3 reads CASSWTSRGDTGELFF. CDR3 nucleotides: TGTGCCAGCAGTTGGACTAGCCGCGGGGACACCGGGGAGCTGTTTTTT. The variable domain in full, completed from reference TRBV28 and TRBJ2-2, reads DVKVTQSSRYLVKRTGEKVFLECVQDMDHENMFWYRQDPGLGLRLIYFSYDVKMKEKGDIPEGYSVSREKKERFSLILESASTNQTSMYLCASSWTSRGDTGELFFGEGSRLTVL.

J is TRBJ2-4 and V is TRBV29-1, with D possibly matching TRBD1 (5 bases). V gave up 2 bases and J gave up 10 bases, with 15 bases separating them. The CDR3 runs 13 residues. Germline V lookup: CDR1 SQVTM, CDR2 ANQGSEA. The CDR3 spells CSVETGDGDIQYF. The CDR3, as DNA: TGCAGCGTTGAAACAGGTGACGGCGATATTCAGTACTTC. Supplemented by reference TRBV29-1 and TRBJ2-4, the full variable domain reads SAVISQKPSRDICQRGTSLTIQCQVDSQVTMMFWYRQQPGQSLTLIATANQGSEATYESGFVIDKFPISRPNLTFSTLTVSNMSPEDSSIYLCSVETGDGDIQYFGAGTRLSVL.